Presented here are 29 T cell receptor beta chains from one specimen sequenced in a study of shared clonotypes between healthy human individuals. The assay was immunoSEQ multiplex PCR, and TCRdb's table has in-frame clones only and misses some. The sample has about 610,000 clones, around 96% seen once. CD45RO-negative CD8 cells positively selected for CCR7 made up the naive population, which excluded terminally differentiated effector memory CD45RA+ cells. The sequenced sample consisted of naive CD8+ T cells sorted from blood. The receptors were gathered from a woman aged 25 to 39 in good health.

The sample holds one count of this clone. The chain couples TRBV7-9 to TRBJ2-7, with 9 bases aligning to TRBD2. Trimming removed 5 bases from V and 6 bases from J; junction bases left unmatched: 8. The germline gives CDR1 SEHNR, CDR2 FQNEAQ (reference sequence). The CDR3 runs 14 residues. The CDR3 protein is CASSPFAGGLEQYF. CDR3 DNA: TGTGCCAGCAGCCCCTTTGCGGGAGGGCTCGAGCAGTACTTC.

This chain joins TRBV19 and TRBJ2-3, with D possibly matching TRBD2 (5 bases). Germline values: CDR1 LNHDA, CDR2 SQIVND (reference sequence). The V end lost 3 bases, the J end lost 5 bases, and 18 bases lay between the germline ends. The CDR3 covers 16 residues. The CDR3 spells CASSMSVWELVDTQYF. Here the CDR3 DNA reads TGTGCCAGTAGTATGTCGGTATGGGAGTTGGTAGATACGCAGTATTTT. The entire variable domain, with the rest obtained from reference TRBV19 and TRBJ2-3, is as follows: DGGITQSPKYLFRKEGQNVTLSCEQNLNHDAMYWYRQDPGQGLRLIYYSQIVNDFQKGDIAEGYSVSREKKESFPLTVTSAQKNPTAFYLCASSMSVWELVDTQYFGPGTRLTVL.

The chain's CDR3 is CASSPWVGGEQYF. CDR3 nucleotide sequence: TGTGCCAGCAGTCCATGGGTGGGCGGAGAGCAGTACTTC. The V and J genes are TRBV28 and TRBJ2-7, with D unclear. Trimming shortened V by 5 bases and J by 7 bases, and 15 bases separated the two germline ends. The CDR3 covers 13 residues. Germline values: CDR1 MDHEN, CDR2 SYDVKM.

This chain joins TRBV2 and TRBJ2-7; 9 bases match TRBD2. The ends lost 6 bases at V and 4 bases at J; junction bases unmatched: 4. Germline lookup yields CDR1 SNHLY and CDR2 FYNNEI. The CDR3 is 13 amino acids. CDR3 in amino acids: CASRGLADYEQYF. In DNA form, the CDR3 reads TGTGCCAGCAGGGGACTAGCAGATTACGAGCAGTACTTC. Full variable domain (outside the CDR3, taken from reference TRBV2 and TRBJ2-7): EPEVTQTPSHQVTQMGQEVILRCVPISNHLYFYWYRQILGQKVEFLVSFYNNEISEKSEIFDDQFSVERPDGSNFTLKIRSTKLEDSAMYFCASRGLADYEQYFGPGTRLTVT.

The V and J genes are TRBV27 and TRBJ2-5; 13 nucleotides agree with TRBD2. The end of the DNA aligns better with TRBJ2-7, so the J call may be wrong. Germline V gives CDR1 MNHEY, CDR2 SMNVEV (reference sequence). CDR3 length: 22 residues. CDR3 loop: CASSEGGTFQLTSGRIPYEQYF. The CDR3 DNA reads TGTGCCAGCAGCGAGGGCGGGACATTTCAATTGACTAGCGGGAGGATACCCTACGAGCAGTACTTC.

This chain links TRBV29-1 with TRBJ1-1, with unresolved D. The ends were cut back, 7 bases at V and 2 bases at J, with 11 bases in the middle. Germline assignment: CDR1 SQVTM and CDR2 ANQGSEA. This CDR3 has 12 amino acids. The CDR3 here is CSGVADNTEAFF. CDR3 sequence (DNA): TGCAGCGGCGTGGCTGATAACACTGAAGCTTTCTTT.

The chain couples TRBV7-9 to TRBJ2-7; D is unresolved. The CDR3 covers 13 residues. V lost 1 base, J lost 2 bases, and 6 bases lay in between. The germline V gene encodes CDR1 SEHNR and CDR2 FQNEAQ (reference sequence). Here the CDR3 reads CASSLGSPYEQYF. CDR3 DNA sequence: TGTGCCAGCAGCTTAGGATCGCCCTACGAGCAGTACTTC.

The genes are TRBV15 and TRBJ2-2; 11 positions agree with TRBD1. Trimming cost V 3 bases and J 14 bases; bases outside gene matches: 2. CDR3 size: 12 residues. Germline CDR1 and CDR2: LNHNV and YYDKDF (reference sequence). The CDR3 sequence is CATSSGTGGLFF. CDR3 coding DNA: TGTGCCACCAGCAGCGGGACAGGGGGTCTGTTTTTT.

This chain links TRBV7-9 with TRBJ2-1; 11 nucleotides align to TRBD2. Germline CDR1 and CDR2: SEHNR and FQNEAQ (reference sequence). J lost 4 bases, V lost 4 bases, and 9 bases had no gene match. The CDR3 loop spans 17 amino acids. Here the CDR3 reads CASSSIAGGPGYNEQFF. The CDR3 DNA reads TGTGCCAGCAGCTCTATAGCGGGAGGGCCCGGGTACAATGAGCAGTTCTTC. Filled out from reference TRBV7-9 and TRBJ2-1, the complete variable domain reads DTGVSQNPRHKITKRGQNVTFRCDPISEHNRLYWYRQTLGQGPEFLTYFQNEAQLEKSRLLSDRFSAERPKGSFSTLEIQRTEQGDSAMYLCASSSIAGGPGYNEQFFGPGTRLTVL.

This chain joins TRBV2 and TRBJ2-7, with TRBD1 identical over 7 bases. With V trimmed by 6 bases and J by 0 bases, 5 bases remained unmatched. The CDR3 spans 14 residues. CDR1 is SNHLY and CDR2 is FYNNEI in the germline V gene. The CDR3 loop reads CASSTGQTSYEQYF. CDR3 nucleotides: TGTGCCAGCAGCACGGGACAGACCTCCTACGAGCAGTACTTC. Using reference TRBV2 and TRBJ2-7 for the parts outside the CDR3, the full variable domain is EPEVTQTPSHQVTQMGQEVILRCVPISNHLYFYWYRQILGQKVEFLVSFYNNEISEKSEIFDDQFSVERPDGSNFTLKIRSTKLEDSAMYFCASSTGQTSYEQYFGPGTRLTVT.

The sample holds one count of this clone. Here the CDR3 DNA reads TGCGCCAGCAGCCAAGACCAGGGGATGGAGACCCAGTACTTC. Translated: CASSQDQGMETQYF. The V and J genes are TRBV4-1 and TRBJ2-5; possible D gene TRBD1, 6 bases. Trimming took off 0 bases at V and 5 bases at J, with 10 bases between the two ends. Per germline, CDR1 MGHRA and CDR2 YSYEKL. This CDR3 spans 14 amino acids.

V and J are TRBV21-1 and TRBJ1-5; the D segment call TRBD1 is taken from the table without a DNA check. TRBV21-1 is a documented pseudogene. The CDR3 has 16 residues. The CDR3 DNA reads TGTGCCAGCAGCAATATACATGTCAGGCCCGATCAGCCCCAGCATTTT. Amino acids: CASSNIHVRPDQPQHF.

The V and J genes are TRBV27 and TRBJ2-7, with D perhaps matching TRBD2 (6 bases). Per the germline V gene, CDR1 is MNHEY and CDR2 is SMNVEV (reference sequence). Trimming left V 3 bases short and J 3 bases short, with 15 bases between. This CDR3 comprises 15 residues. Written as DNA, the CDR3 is TGTGCCAGCAGTTTGTCGCGGGGCAGACACTACGAGCAGTACTTC. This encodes CASSLSRGRHYEQYF.

In DNA, the CDR3 is TGCGCCAGCAGCCAAGAGGGGGAGGGTTTTGACGCTGAAGCTTTCTTT. Protein: CASSQEGEGFDAEAFF. V and J are TRBV4-1 and TRBJ1-1, with D perhaps TRBD1 (5 bases). CDR3 size: 16 residues. Trimming left V 0 bases short and J 6 bases short, with 17 bases between. Per the germline V gene, CDR1 is MGHRA and CDR2 is YSYEKL.

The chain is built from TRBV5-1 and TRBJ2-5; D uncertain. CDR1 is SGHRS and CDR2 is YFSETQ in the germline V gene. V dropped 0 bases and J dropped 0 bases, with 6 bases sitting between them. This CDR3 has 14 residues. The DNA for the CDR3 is TGCGCCAGCAGCTTGGTTTGGGACCAAGAGACCCAGTACTTC. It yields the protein CASSLVWDQETQYF.

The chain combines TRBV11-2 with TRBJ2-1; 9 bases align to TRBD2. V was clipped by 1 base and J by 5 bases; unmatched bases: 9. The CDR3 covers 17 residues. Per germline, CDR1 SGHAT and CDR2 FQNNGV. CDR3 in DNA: TGTGCCAGCAGCTTAGTAGGCACTAGCGGGCTGAACAATGAGCAGTTCTTC. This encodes CASSLVGTSGLNNEQFF.

CDR3 protein: CASSFGTGGAHGIYEQYF. For the CDR3, the DNA is TGTGCCAGCAGTTTTGGGACAGGGGGGGCCCATGGTATCTACGAGCAGTACTTC. V gene TRBV28 combines with J gene TRBJ2-7; 11 positions agree with TRBD1. CDR1 is MDHEN, CDR2 SYDVKM, per germline. Losses at the gene ends were 3 bases for V and 3 bases for J; bases not matched to a gene: 13. The CDR3 length is 18 residues. The entire variable domain, with the rest obtained from reference TRBV28 and TRBJ2-7, is as follows: DVKVTQSSRYLVKRTGEKVFLECVQDMDHENMFWYRQDPGLGLRLIYFSYDVKMKEKGDIPEGYSVSREKKERFSLILESASTNQTSMYLCASSFGTGGAHGIYEQYFGPGTRLTVT.

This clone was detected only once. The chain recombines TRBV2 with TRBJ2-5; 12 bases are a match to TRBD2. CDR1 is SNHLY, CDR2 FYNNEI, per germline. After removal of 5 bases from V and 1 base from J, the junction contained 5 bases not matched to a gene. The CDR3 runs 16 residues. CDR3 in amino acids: CASSKRTSGAQETQYF. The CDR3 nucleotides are TGTGCCAGCAGTAAACGGACTAGCGGGGCCCAAGAGACCCAGTACTTC.

Here the CDR3 reads CASNFWSTSNQPQHF. CDR3 in DNA: TGTGCCAGCAACTTCTGGAGCACCAGCAATCAGCCCCAGCATTTT. The V call is TRBV28, the J call TRBJ1-5; no firm D call. V lost 7 bases, J lost 1 base, and 14 bases lay in between. From germline, CDR1 is MDHEN and CDR2 SYDVKM. CDR3 length: 15 amino acids.

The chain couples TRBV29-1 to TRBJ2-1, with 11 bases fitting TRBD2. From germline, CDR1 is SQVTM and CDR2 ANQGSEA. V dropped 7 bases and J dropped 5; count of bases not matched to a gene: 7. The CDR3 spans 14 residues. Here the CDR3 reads CSAAGLAEDNEQFF. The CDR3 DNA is TGCAGCGCCGCGGGACTAGCGGAAGACAATGAGCAGTTCTTC.

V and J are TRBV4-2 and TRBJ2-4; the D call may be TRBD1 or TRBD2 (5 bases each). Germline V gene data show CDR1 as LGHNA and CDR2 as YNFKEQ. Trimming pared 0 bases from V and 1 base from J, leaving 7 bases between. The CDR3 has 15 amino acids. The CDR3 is CASSQDWGAKNIQYF. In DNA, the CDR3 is TGTGCCAGCAGCCAAGATTGGGGGGCCAAAAACATTCAGTACTTC.

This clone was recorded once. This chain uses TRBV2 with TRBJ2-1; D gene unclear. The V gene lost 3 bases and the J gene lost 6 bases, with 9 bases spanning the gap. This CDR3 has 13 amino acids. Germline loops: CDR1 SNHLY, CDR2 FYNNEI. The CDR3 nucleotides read TGTGCCAGCAGTGATGGTTGGGGCAATGAGCAGTTCTTC. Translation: CASSDGWGNEQFF.

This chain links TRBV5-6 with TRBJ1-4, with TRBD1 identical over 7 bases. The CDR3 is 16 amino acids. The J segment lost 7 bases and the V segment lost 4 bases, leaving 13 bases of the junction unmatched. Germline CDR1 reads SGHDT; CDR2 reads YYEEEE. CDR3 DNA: TGTGCCAGCAGCCTTGCCCTACAGGGGATTCGTGAAAAACTGTTTTTT. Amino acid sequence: CASSLALQGIREKLFF.

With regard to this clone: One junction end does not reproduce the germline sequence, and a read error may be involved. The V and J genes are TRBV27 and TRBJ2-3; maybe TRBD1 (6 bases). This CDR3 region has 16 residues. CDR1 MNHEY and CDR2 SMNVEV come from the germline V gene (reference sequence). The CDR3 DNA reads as TGTGCCAGCAGTCCACAGGGCGGCCTCCGCACTGATACGCAGTATTTT. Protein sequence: CASSPQGGLRTDTQYF.

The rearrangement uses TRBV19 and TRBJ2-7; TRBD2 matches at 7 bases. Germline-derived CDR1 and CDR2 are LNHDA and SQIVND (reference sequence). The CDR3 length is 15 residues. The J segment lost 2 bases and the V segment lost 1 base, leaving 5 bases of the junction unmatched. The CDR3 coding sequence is TGTGCCAGTAGTATAGTCTCCGGGAGGACCTACGAGCAGTACTTC. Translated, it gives CASSIVSGRTYEQYF.

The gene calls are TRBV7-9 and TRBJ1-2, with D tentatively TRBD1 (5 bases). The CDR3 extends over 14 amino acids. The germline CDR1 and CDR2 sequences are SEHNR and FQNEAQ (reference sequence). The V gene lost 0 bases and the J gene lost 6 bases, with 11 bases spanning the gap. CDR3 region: CASSLARGVHGYTF. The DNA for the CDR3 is TGTGCCAGCAGCTTAGCTCGGGGGGTTCATGGCTACACCTTC.

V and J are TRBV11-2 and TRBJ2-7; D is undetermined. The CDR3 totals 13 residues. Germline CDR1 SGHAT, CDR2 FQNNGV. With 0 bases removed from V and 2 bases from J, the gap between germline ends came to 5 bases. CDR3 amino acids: CASSLDMTYEQYF. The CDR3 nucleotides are TGTGCCAGCAGCTTAGATATGACCTACGAGCAGTACTTC.

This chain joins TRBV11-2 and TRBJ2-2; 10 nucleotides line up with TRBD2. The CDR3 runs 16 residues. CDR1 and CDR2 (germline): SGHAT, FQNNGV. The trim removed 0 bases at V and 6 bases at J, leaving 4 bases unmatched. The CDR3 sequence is CASSLDLAGAPGELFF. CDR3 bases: TGTGCCAGCAGCTTAGATCTAGCGGGAGCCCCCGGGGAGCTGTTTTTT. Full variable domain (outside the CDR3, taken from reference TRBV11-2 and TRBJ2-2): EAGVAQSPRYKIIEKRQSVAFWCNPISGHATLYWYQQILGQGPKLLIQFQNNGVVDDSQLPKDRFSAERLKGVDSTLKIQPAKLEDSAVYLCASSLDLAGAPGELFFGEGSRLTVL.

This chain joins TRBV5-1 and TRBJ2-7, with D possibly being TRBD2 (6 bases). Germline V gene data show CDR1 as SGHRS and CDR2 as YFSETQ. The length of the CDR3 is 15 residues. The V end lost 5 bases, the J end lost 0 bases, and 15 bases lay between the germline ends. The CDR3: CASSFKRADSYEQYF. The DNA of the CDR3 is TGCGCCAGCAGTTTTAAGCGGGCGGACTCCTACGAGCAGTACTTC. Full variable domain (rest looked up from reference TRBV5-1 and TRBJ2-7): KAGVTQTPRYLIKTRGQQVTLSCSPISGHRSVSWYQQTPGQGLQFLFEYFSETQRNKGNFPGRFSGRQFSNSRSEMNVSTLELGDSALYLCASSFKRADSYEQYFGPGTRLTVT.